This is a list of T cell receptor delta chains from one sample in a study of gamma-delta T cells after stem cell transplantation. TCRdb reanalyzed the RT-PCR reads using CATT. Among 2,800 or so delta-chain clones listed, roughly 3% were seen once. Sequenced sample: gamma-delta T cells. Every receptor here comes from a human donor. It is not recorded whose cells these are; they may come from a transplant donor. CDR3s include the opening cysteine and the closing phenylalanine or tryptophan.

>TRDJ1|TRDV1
CALGESLLPFVRDTSDKLIF
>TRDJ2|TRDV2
CACDTLVLGDSDLFLTAQLFF
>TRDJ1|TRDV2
CACDSLGNGMGYRYTDTLTF
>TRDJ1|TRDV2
CACDLLGAYTDKLIF
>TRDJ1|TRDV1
CALGELGALGDKGGKLIF
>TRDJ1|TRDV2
CACDVLGATYKLIF
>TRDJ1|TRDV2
CACDLLGDNTDKLIF
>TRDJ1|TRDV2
CACDTLVLGDYNTDKLIF
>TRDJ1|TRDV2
CACDTLLGDTYKLIF
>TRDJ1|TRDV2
CACDTVLLTDKLIF
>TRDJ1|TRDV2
CACDPLSPPYTDKLIF
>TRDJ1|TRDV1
CALGELRASNVLGDTRDKLIF
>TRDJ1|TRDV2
CACDTVLPGDEYTDKLIF
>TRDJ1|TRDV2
CACDLLGATDKLIF
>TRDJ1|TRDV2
CACDIAGTERGKLIF
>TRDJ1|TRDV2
CACEELGDTEDTDKLIF
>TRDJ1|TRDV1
CALGGFTDKLIF
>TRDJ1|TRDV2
CACDMIDGGGTDKLIF
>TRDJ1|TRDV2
CACDTSRPSYVGDRKPRGTDKLIF
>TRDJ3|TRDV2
CACDRLGDTRSWDTRQMFF
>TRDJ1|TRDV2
CACDVLGSTDKLIF
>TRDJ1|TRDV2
CACDILLGDFEGDKLIF
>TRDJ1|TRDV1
CALGELHSPTWGTYTDKLIF
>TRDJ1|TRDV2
CACDVAGPKKGTDKLIF
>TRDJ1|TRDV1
CALGELSPTGGLDRNFDKLIF
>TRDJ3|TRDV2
CACDKVLGDIDSWDTRQMFF
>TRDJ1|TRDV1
CALGEVLRVGVTDKLIF
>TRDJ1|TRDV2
CACDTLTGGYNTDKLIF